The 30 T cell receptor beta chains given below trace back to one sample, sequenced in a study of T cells after yellow fever vaccination. TCRdb re-derived calls from the 5' RACE reads in MiXCR, one entry per CDR3 protein. The data contain around 320,000 distinct CDR3 sequences, 8.7% of them singletons. Sequencing was performed on CD4+ T cells sorted from PBMCs, taken 5 days after the yellow fever booster vaccination. The source of these receptors is a man between 18 and 29 years old who received the YFV17D yellow fever vaccine.

The table lists this clonotype with a few counts. The chain joins TRBV5-1 to TRBJ2-6; perhaps TRBD2 as D (6 bases). V was trimmed by 4 bases and J by 0 bases, leaving 14 bases between them. CDR3 length: 17 residues. CDR1 is SGHRS, CDR2 YFSETQ, per germline. As DNA, the CDR3 is TGCGCCAGCAGCCCGGAGATGGGGGGCTCTGGGGCCAACGTCCTGACTTTC. Residues: CASSPEMGGSGANVLTF. Full variable domain (missing parts from reference TRBV5-1 and TRBJ2-6): KAGVTQTPRYLIKTRGQQVTLSCSPISGHRSVSWYQQTPGQGLQFLFEYFSETQRNKGNFPGRFSGRQFSNSRSEMNVSTLELGDSALYLCASSPEMGGSGANVLTFGAGSRLTVL.

The chain employs TRBV5-1 and TRBJ2-1, with TRBD1 as a possible D gene (6 bases). Germline values: CDR1 SGHRS, CDR2 YFSETQ. Trimming cost V 6 bases and J 0 bases, with 13 bases left between them. This CDR3 spans 15 amino acids. CDR3 sequence: CASNRQASSYNEQFF. CDR3 nucleotide sequence: TGCGCCAGCAACCGACAGGCCAGCTCCTACAATGAGCAGTTCTTC.

The V call is TRBV9, the J call TRBJ2-3, with D perhaps being TRBD1 or TRBD2 (5 bases each). The V end lost 1 base, the J end lost 6 bases, and 12 bases lay between the germline ends. CDR3 length: 14 residues. The germline CDR1 and CDR2 sequences are SGDLS and YYNGEE. CDR3 region: CASSVSSGADTQYF. CDR3 in DNA: TGTGCCAGCAGCGTAAGTTCCGGGGCTGATACGCAGTATTTT. The full variable domain, in which reference TRBV9 and TRBJ2-3 provide the parts outside the CDR3, is DSGVTQTPKHLITATGQRVTLRCSPRSGDLSVYWYQQSLDQGLQFLIQYYNGEERAKGNILERFSAQQFPDLHSELNLSSLELGDSALYFCASSVSSGADTQYFGPGTRLTVL.

This clonotype turned up a few times. This rearrangement joins TRBV6-2 or TRBV6-3 to TRBJ1-2, with D uncertain. The CDR3 length is 12 residues. Germline values: CDR1 MNHEY, CDR2 SVGEGT. Trimming left V 2 bases short and J 5 bases short, with 6 bases between. CDR3 in amino acids: CASSYVRYGYTF. CDR3 DNA: TGTGCCAGCAGTTACGTCCGATATGGCTACACCTTC.

This clonotype has more than one count but fewer than ten. The chain has TRBV7-3 and TRBJ2-2; TRBD1 is a possible D gene (6 bases). The CDR3 runs 14 residues. CDR1 is SGHTA, CDR2 FQGTGA, per germline. Trimming took 0 bases from V and 6 from J, leaving 8 bases between them. Written as DNA, the CDR3 is TGTGCCAGCAGCTTAACTGGACAGCCCGGGGAGCTGTTTTTT. Translation: CASSLTGQPGELFF. Full variable domain (remainder filled in from reference TRBV7-3 and TRBJ2-2): GAGVSQTPSNKVTEKGKYVELRCDPISGHTALYWYRQSLGQGPEFLIYFQGTGAADDSGLPNDRFFAVRPEGSVSTLKIQRTERGDSAVYLCASSLTGQPGELFFGEGSRLTVL.

This clonotype was picked up a small number of times. The V call is TRBV7-8, the J call TRBJ1-4; TRBD1 matches 12 bases. The length of the CDR3 is 15 residues. Losses at the gene ends were 8 bases for V and 8 bases for J; bases not matched to a gene: 9. Germline V gene sequence: CDR1 SGHVS, CDR2 FQNEAQ. The CDR3 protein is CASARDRGLKEKLFF. CDR3 coding DNA: TGTGCCAGCGCACGGGACAGGGGGCTGAAGGAAAAACTGTTTTTT.

In its sample, this clonotype was seen many times. This chain links TRBV20-1 with TRBJ1-4; tentatively, D is TRBD1 (5 bases). Per germline, CDR1 DFQATT and CDR2 SNEGSKA (reference sequence). Trimming pared 0 bases from V and 7 bases from J, leaving 12 bases between. CDR3 length: 14 residues. CDR3 sequence reads: CSAREVGAFEKLFF. For the CDR3, the DNA is TGCAGTGCTAGAGAGGTTGGGGCGTTTGAAAAACTGTTTTTT.

The chain carries TRBV7-2 and TRBJ2-1, with D possibly TRBD2 on 5 matching bases. Germline loops: CDR1 SGHTA, CDR2 FQGNSA. The length of the CDR3 is 15 residues. The V end lost 2 bases, the J end lost 6 bases, and 14 bases lay between the germline ends. The CDR3 here is CASSLQRGMGNEQFF. The CDR3 DNA is TGTGCCAGCAGCTTACAACGGGGTATGGGCAATGAGCAGTTCTTC.

The gene calls are TRBV20-1 and TRBJ2-5; D gene unclear. V lost 3 bases, J lost 3 bases, and 11 bases lay in between. This CDR3 has 13 residues. The germline gives CDR1 DFQATT, CDR2 SNEGSKA (reference sequence). The CDR3 is CSARNGSKETQYF. The DNA of the CDR3 is TGCAGTGCTAGGAACGGCAGTAAAGAGACCCAGTACTTC.

This clonotype has only a few counts. The J gene is TRBJ2-5, the V gene TRBV5-1; 8 positions agree with TRBD1. This CDR3 region has 14 residues. Trimming removed 5 bases from V and 5 bases from J; junction bases left unmatched: 8. Germline-derived CDR1 and CDR2 are SGHRS and YFSETQ. Here the CDR3 DNA reads TGCGCCAGCAGACAAGCAGGGGGCGCGGAGACCCAGTACTTC. Translated: CASRQAGGAETQYF.

This chain links TRBV7-9 with TRBJ1-3; D possibly corresponds to TRBD1 (5 bases). Germline CDR1 SEHNR, CDR2 FQNEAQ (reference sequence). The CDR3 extends over 14 amino acids. V lost 10 bases and J 0 bases, leaving 13 bases between the germline ends. The CDR3 sequence: CATRDGSSGNTIYF. For the CDR3, the DNA is TGTGCCACTCGGGACGGGAGCTCTGGAAACACCATATATTTT.

This clonotype has a count of ten or more. This rearrangement joins TRBV5-1 to TRBJ2-3; no clear D gene. This CDR3 has 13 amino acids. Germline V gene sequence: CDR1 SGHRS, CDR2 YFSETQ. V lost 4 bases to trimming and J lost 5 bases, with 11 bases between them. The CDR3 coding sequence is TGCGCCAGCAGCGAGCAGGTTGGAGATACGCAGTATTTT. It codes for CASSEQVGDTQYF.

V is TRBV11-3 and J is TRBJ2-2, with 7 positions matching TRBD2. The V and J ends lost 0 bases and 1 base, in that order; junction bases with no gene match: 5. CDR1 is SGHNT and CDR2 is YENEEA in the germline V gene. CDR3 length: 17 amino acids. CDR3 residues: CASSLDGASGNTGELFF. The DNA of the CDR3 is TGTGCCAGCAGCTTAGATGGGGCTAGCGGGAACACCGGGGAGCTGTTTTTT.

The V call is TRBV6-2 or TRBV6-3, the J call TRBJ2-2, with 11 bases fitting TRBD2. Trimming at V came to 8 bases and at J to 7 bases, leaving 9 bases not matched to a gene. CDR3 length equals 15 residues. The V gene's germline CDR1 is MNHEY and CDR2 SVGEGT. Here the CDR3 DNA reads TGTGCCAGCGGGCGACTAGCGGGGAATGGCGGGGAGCTGTTTTTT. It encodes CASGRLAGNGGELFF.

The chain combines TRBV28 with TRBJ2-1, with 10 bases matching TRBD2. The CDR3 runs 15 residues. The germline V gene encodes CDR1 MDHEN and CDR2 SYDVKM. V gave up 3 bases and J gave up 6 bases; unmatched junction bases: 5. The CDR3 nucleotides read TGTGCCAGCAGTTTCCAGCGGGGGGGCCGCAATGAGCAGTTCTTC. Protein: CASSFQRGGRNEQFF.

V gene TRBV7-2 combines with J gene TRBJ1-5; no clear D. The CDR3 totals 14 residues. Trimming stripped 4 bases from V and 0 bases from J, with 7 bases between. Germline CDR1 is SGHTA and CDR2 is FQGNSA. CDR3 loop: CASSSKYSNQPQHF. The CDR3, as DNA: TGTGCCAGCAGCTCTAAATATAGCAATCAGCCCCAGCATTTT.

This chain joins TRBV12-3 or TRBV12-4 and TRBJ2-3, with 11 bases that match TRBD2. The CDR3 contains 16 residues. V gave up 7 bases and J gave up 5 bases; unmatched junction bases: 11. The CDR3 reads CASTDFSGGAIDTQYF. DNA of the CDR3: TGTGCCAGCACCGACTTTAGCGGGGGGGCGATAGATACGCAGTATTTT.

This sequence joins TRBV7-8 and TRBJ1-5; possibly TRBD1 for D (6 bases). Germline CDR1 and CDR2: SGHVS and FQNEAQ. The CDR3 is 19 amino acids. V dropped 4 bases and J dropped 2 bases, with 24 bases sitting between them. The chain's CDR3 is CASSSWRDLGGSGNQPQHF. The CDR3 nucleotides are TGTGCCAGCAGCTCGTGGAGGGATCTGGGGGGCAGCGGCAATCAGCCCCAGCATTTT.

This clonotype was picked up a small number of times. The chain links TRBV25-1 to TRBJ2-2; 7 bases are shared with TRBD1. CDR3 length: 12 amino acids. V dropped 6 bases and J dropped 7; count of bases not matched to a gene: 2. The germline V gene encodes CDR1 MGHDK and CDR2 SYGVNS. CDR3 loop: CASRQGNGELFF. In nucleotides, the CDR3 is TGTGCCAGCAGACAGGGGAACGGGGAGCTGTTTTTT. Combining the CDR3 with reference TRBV25-1 and TRBJ2-2 gives the whole variable domain EADIYQTPRYLVIGTGKKITLECSQTMGHDKMYWYQQDPGMELHLIHYSYGVNSTEKGDLSSESTVSRIRTEHFPLTLESARPSHTSQYLCASRQGNGELFFGEGSRLTVL.

The CDR3 nucleotides read TGTGCCAGCAGCTTAGTGGGTGAGCAGTACTTC. Protein product: CASSLVGEQYF. The chain is built from TRBV7-2 and TRBJ2-7; the D is unclear. The CDR3 totals 11 residues. CDR1 and CDR2 from the germline V gene are SGHTA and FQGNSA. V was pared by 1 base and J by 7 bases, with 5 bases between.

The sample holds many counts of this clonotype. The gene calls are TRBV5-1 and TRBJ2-5; 10 bases are a match to TRBD2. CDR1 and CDR2 from the germline V gene are SGHRS and YFSETQ. There are 16 residues in the CDR3. Trimming took 3 bases from V and 2 from J; bases not matched to a gene: 7. The CDR3 reads CASSSAGTSVQETQYF. CDR3 coding DNA: TGCGCCAGCAGCTCCGCCGGGACTAGCGTTCAAGAGACCCAGTACTTC.

This clonotype has more than one count but fewer than ten. The chain recombines TRBV3-1 with TRBJ1-2, with no clear D. From germline, CDR1 is LGHDT and CDR2 YNNKEL (reference sequence). The CDR3 runs 14 residues. With 1 base removed from V and 5 bases from J, the gap between germline ends came to 11 bases. The CDR3 DNA follows: TGTGCCAGCAGCCAAGCCTTTGGGGATTATGGCTACACCTTC. This encodes CASSQAFGDYGYTF. The whole variable domain, filled in from reference TRBV3-1 and TRBJ1-2, reads DTAVSQTPKYLVTQMGNDKSIKCEQNLGHDTMYWYKQDSKKFLKIMFSYNNKELIINETVPNRFSPKSPDKAHLNLHINSLELGDSAVYFCASSQAFGDYGYTFGSGTRLTVV.

This clonotype was seen a few times. V gene TRBV4-3 combines with J gene TRBJ1-3, with TRBD1 matching 7 bases. The germline CDR1 and CDR2 sequences are LGHNA and YSLEER. V lost 4 bases and J lost 4; bases outside the gene matches: 10. This CDR3 has 16 residues. The CDR3 sequence: CASSPSDRAAGNTIYF. The CDR3 region has the DNA TGCGCCAGCAGCCCTTCAGACAGGGCGGCCGGAAACACCATATATTTT.

This clonotype was observed a few times. The rearrangement uses TRBV5-1 and TRBJ1-1; TRBD1 matches 8 bases. CDR3 length: 12 amino acids. The V gene end was trimmed by 4 bases and the J gene end by 10 bases; junction bases not matched to a gene: 6. Germline lookup yields CDR1 SGHRS and CDR2 YFSETQ. The CDR3 region is CASSPGTGRAFF. Written as DNA, the CDR3 is TGCGCCAGCAGCCCGGGGACAGGTCGAGCTTTCTTT. The entire variable domain, with the rest obtained from reference TRBV5-1 and TRBJ1-1, is as follows: KAGVTQTPRYLIKTRGQQVTLSCSPISGHRSVSWYQQTPGQGLQFLFEYFSETQRNKGNFPGRFSGRQFSNSRSEMNVSTLELGDSALYLCASSPGTGRAFFGQGTRLTVV.

This clonotype has a count of ten or more. The chain uses TRBV11-2 and TRBJ1-2, with a tentative D call TRBD1 (5 bases). The V gene's germline CDR1 is SGHAT and CDR2 FQNNGV. V gave up 0 bases and J gave up 7 bases, with 18 bases separating them. The CDR3 contains 16 residues. CDR3 protein: CASSLDQVAGPAGYTF. The CDR3 nucleotides read TGTGCCAGCAGCTTAGATCAGGTAGCAGGGCCTGCTGGCTACACCTTC.

J is TRBJ2-7 and V is TRBV3-1; 7 nucleotides align to TRBD1. Germline CDR1 and CDR2: LGHDT and YNNKEL (reference sequence). J gave up 0 bases and V 5 bases, and 7 bases lay outside the gene matches. This CDR3 is built from 15 residues. The DNA of the CDR3 is TGTGCCAGCAGCGGGAATACAGGGGTCTCCTACGAGCAGTACGTC. This encodes CASSGNTGVSYEQYV.

This chain joins TRBV7-2 and TRBJ1-1; 7 positions agree with TRBD1. This CDR3 spans 14 amino acids. With 5 bases clipped from V and 4 bases from J, the junction kept 7 bases outside the gene matches. Germline CDR1 is SGHTA and CDR2 is FQGNSA. The DNA for the CDR3 is TGTGCCAGCAGCGGACAAACAGGGGCCACTGAAGCTTTCTTT. This codes for CASSGQTGATEAFF.

CDR3 loop: CASSLLSGGLPGELFF. For the CDR3, the DNA is TGTGCCAGCAGTTTATTGAGCGGGGGGCTACCCGGGGAGCTGTTTTTT. The rearrangement uses TRBV27 and TRBJ2-2, with 9 bases identical to TRBD2. Germline values: CDR1 MNHEY, CDR2 SMNVEV (reference sequence). Losses at the gene ends were 1 base for V and 6 bases for J; bases not matched to a gene: 6. This CDR3 has 16 residues.

This clonotype was found a few times. The chain couples TRBV5-5 to TRBJ1-1; no clear D. Trimming took 1 base from V and 1 from J, leaving 5 bases between them. The germline V gene has CDR1 SGHKS and CDR2 YYEKEE (reference sequence). The length of the CDR3 is 13 residues. The CDR3 DNA reads TGTGCCAGCAGCTTGACCAAGAACACTGAAGCTTTCTTT. This codes for CASSLTKNTEAFF. The variable domain in full, with the rest retrieved from reference TRBV5-5 and TRBJ1-1, is DAGVTQSPTHLIKTRGQQVTLRCSPISGHKSVSWYQQVLGQGPQFIFQYYEKEERGRGNFPDRFSARQFPNYSSELNVNALLLGDSALYLCASSLTKNTEAFFGQGTRLTVV.

This clonotype came up many times. The chain couples TRBV6-2 or TRBV6-3 to TRBJ1-1; D unclear. Between the trimmed V and J ends, which lost 6 bases and 11 bases, there was a span of 13 bases. The CDR3 runs to 11 residues. Germline CDR1 reads MNHEY; CDR2 reads SVGEGT. CDR3 sequence (DNA): TGTGCCAGCAGCCTCGGCCGCAGGGCTTTCTTT. Translation gives CASSLGRRAFF.